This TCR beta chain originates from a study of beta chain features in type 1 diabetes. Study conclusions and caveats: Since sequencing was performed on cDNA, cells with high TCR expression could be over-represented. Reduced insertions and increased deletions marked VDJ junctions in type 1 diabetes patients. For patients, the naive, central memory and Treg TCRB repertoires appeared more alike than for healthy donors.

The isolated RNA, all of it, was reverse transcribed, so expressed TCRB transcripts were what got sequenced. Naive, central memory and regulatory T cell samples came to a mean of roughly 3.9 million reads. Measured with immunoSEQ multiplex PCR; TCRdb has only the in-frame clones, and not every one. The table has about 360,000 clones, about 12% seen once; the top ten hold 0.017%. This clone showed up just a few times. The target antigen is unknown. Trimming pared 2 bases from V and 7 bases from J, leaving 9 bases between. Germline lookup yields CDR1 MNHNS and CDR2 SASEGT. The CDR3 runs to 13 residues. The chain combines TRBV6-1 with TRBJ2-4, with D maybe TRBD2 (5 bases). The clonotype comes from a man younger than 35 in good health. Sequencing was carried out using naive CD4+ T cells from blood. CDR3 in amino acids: CASSERTGNIQYF. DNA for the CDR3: TGTGCCAGCAGTGAAAGGACTGGCAACATTCAGTACTTC.